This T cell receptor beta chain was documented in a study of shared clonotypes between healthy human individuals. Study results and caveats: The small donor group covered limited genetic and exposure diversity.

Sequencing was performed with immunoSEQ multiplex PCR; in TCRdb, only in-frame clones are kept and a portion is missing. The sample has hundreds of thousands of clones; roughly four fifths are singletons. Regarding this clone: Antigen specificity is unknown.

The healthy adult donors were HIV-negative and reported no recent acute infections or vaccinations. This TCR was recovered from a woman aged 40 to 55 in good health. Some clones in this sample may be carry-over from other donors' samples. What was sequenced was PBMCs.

The CDR3 DNA sequence: TGTGCCAGCCGGGACCCTCCGAACACTGAAGCTTTCTTT. This encodes CASRDPPNTEAFF. The chain uses TRBV19 and TRBJ1-1; D may be TRBD1 (5 bases). CDR3 length: 13 amino acids. The germline V gene encodes CDR1 LNHDA and CDR2 SQIVND (reference sequence). With 9 bases removed from V and 1 base from J, the gap between germline ends came to 12 bases.